This T cell receptor beta chain was obtained from a study of T-cell memory formation after mild COVID-19. This CDR3 has 13 residues. CDR1 and CDR2 (germline): DFQATT, SNEGSKA (reference sequence). Between the trimmed V and J ends, which lost 5 bases and 5 bases, there was a span of 13 bases. Broader study findings: While clones contracting from day 15 to 85 were balanced between CD4 and CD8, later expanders leaned CD4+.

This clonotype showed up many times. Its antigen is unidentified. TCR alpha and TCR beta cDNA libraries with sample barcodes and UMIs came from 5'RACE using constant-segment primers. TCRdb analysed the 5' RACE reads with MiXCR anew, one entry per CDR3 protein. The sample includes just over 60,000 distinct CDR3 sequences, about a tenth of them seen just once. The chain links TRBV20-1 to TRBJ1-5; D not resolved. This sequence was found in a young man who had mild COVID-19 (a few samples of this study predate the infection). Cell type and time point are not known. Sequenced input: PBMCs or a T cell subset sorted from them (not recorded which). In DNA form, the CDR3 reads TGCAGTGCTTTCGACCGACCCGATCAGCCCCAGCATTTT. Translating it yields CSAFDRPDQPQHF.